These 29 T cell receptor beta chains were sequenced from one sample in a study of T cells in localized non-small cell lung cancer. TCRdb's table, derived via immunoSEQ multiplex PCR, lists solely in-frame clones and lacks some. The sample lists 53,000 or so clones, approximately 80% occurring once. The sequencing used peripheral blood mononuclear cells, collected before any cancer treatment. The source is a man aged 35-75 years with stage III lung adenocarcinoma.

The V and J genes are TRBV10-3 and TRBJ1-4, with 8 positions matching TRBD1. The CDR3 loop spans 14 amino acids. Trimming took 3 bases from V and 8 from J; bases not matched to a gene: 5. In germline, CDR1 is ENHRY, CDR2 SYGVKD. The CDR3 sequence is CAISEGQGGEKLFF. CDR3 nucleotide sequence: TGTGCCATCAGTGAAGGACAGGGAGGAGAAAAACTGTTTTTT.

This clone has only a few counts. The chain has TRBV19 and TRBJ2-7; D is possibly TRBD2 (5 bases). Germline CDR1 reads LNHDA; CDR2 reads SQIVND (reference sequence). Trimming left V 6 bases short and J 0 bases short, with 12 bases between. The CDR3 contains 14 residues. The DNA of the CDR3 is TGTGCCAGTAGGGCCAGGACTGGCTCCTACGAGCAGTACTTC. Translating it yields CASRARTGSYEQYF. Full variable domain (rest looked up from reference TRBV19 and TRBJ2-7): DGGITQSPKYLFRKEGQNVTLSCEQNLNHDAMYWYRQDPGQGLRLIYYSQIVNDFQKGDIAEGYSVSREKKESFPLTVTSAQKNPTAFYLCASRARTGSYEQYFGPGTRLTVT.

This chain joins TRBV19 and TRBJ1-4; 9 bases align to TRBD1. The CDR3 covers 16 residues. Looked up from germline, CDR1 is LNHDA and CDR2 is SQIVND (reference sequence). V gave up 5 bases and J gave up 8 bases; unmatched junction bases: 12. CDR3 DNA sequence: TGTGCCAGTAGTTCTGTACTGGGACAGGGAAACGAAAAACTGTTTTTT. Its protein product is CASSSVLGQGNEKLFF.

By sample fraction, this clone is medium-sized. The chain joins TRBV10-3 to TRBJ2-7; D ambiguous. Trimming removed 2 bases at V and 6 bases at J, with 23 bases between. The germline gives CDR1 ENHRY, CDR2 SYGVKD. The CDR3 covers 17 residues. CDR3 DNA: TGTGCCATCAGTGAGCGTCACCCAACCAATCCCGATAGCGAGCAGTACTTC. It yields the protein CAISERHPTNPDSEQYF.

The rearrangement links TRBV11-2 to TRBJ2-3, with 10 bases aligning to TRBD2. The CDR3 contains 16 residues. V was clipped by 8 bases and J by 4 bases; unmatched bases: 12. Looked up from germline, CDR1 is SGHAT and CDR2 is FQNNGV. CDR3 loop: CASGSGTSVFSDTQYF. CDR3 sequence (DNA): TGTGCCAGCGGATCCGGGACTAGCGTTTTTTCAGATACGCAGTATTTT.

V and J are TRBV5-6 and TRBJ1-2, with a weak D call TRBD1 (5 bases). CDR1 and CDR2 from the germline V gene are SGHDT and YYEEEE. Trimming stripped 4 bases from V and 8 bases from J, with 15 bases between. The CDR3 extends over 13 amino acids. CDR3 nucleotide sequence: TGTGCCAGCAGCCCTTCCGGGACGTACGGCTACACCTTC. It encodes CASSPSGTYGYTF.

The chain combines TRBV5-6 with TRBJ1-6; D is unclear. This CDR3 spans 12 amino acids. Looked up from germline, CDR1 is SGHDT and CDR2 is YYEEEE. The germline V and J ends were trimmed by 4 bases and 9 bases, with 8 bases remaining between them. In DNA, the CDR3 is TGTGCCAGCAGCCTCCCCTTTTCACCCCTCCACTTT. Residues: CASSLPFSPLHF.

The CDR3 loop reads CASSLAEGTDTQYF. The CDR3 bases are TGTGCCAGCAGCTTAGCGGAAGGGACAGATACGCAGTATTTT. The J gene is TRBJ2-3, the V gene TRBV7-6, with D uncertain. V lost 0 bases and J lost 3, with 7 bases in between. The CDR3 length is 14 residues. Germline V gives CDR1 SGHVS, CDR2 FNYEAQ.

The table lists this clone with a few counts. The J gene is TRBJ1-1, the V gene TRBV10-3; no reliable D call. Trimming took off 2 bases at V and 0 bases at J, with 1 base between the two ends. Germline lookup yields CDR1 ENHRY and CDR2 SYGVKD. This CDR3 contains 12 residues. As DNA, the CDR3 is TGTGCCATCAGTGAGCTGAACACTGAAGCTTTCTTT. Translating gives CAISELNTEAFF.

The rearrangement uses TRBV30 and TRBJ2-3; TRBD1 agrees at 8 bases. Germline V gene data show CDR1 as GTSNPN and CDR2 as SVGIG (reference sequence). This CDR3 comprises 14 residues. Unmatched junction bases numbered 2, after V lost 3 bases and J lost 0 bases. The CDR3 reads CAWRRTGSTDTQYF. As DNA, the CDR3 is TGTGCCTGGAGAAGGACAGGGAGCACAGATACGCAGTATTTT.

The chain links TRBV11-2 to TRBJ1-1; no clear D. CDR1 is SGHAT, CDR2 FQNNGV, per germline. The CDR3 totals 11 residues. V lost 6 bases and J 8 bases, leaving 10 bases between the germline ends. CDR3 DNA sequence: TGTGCCAGCAGATCACGCACCGAAGCTTTCTTT. This translates into CASRSRTEAFF.

V and J are TRBV9 and TRBJ1-6; 9 bases are a match to TRBD1. The V gene end was trimmed by 3 bases and the J gene end by 6 bases; junction bases not matched to a gene: 7. This CDR3 is built from 16 residues. Looked up from germline, CDR1 is SGDLS and CDR2 is YYNGEE. CDR3 bases: TGTGCCAGCAGCGCTTCCCGACAGGGGGGTAATTCACCCCTCCACTTT. It encodes CASSASRQGGNSPLHF. The whole variable domain, filled in from reference TRBV9 and TRBJ1-6, reads DSGVTQTPKHLITATGQRVTLRCSPRSGDLSVYWYQQSLDQGLQFLIQYYNGEERAKGNILERFSAQQFPDLHSELNLSSLELGDSALYFCASSASRQGGNSPLHFGNGTRLTVT.

The chain has TRBV14 and TRBJ1-4; D ambiguous. V was trimmed by 4 bases and J by 4 bases, leaving 7 bases between them. CDR3 length equals 13 residues. Germline V gene data show CDR1 as SGHDN and CDR2 as FVKESK. The CDR3 spells CASSRTFNEKLFF. CDR3 sequence (DNA): TGTGCCAGCAGCCGGACCTTTAATGAAAAACTGTTTTTT.

The chain recombines TRBV4-2 with TRBJ1-4; possibly TRBD1 for D (6 bases). There are 15 residues in the CDR3. Trimming shortened V by 1 base and J by 3 bases, and 9 bases separated the two germline ends. Germline values: CDR1 LGHNA, CDR2 YNFKEQ. As DNA, the CDR3 is TGTGCCAGCAGCCAAGTGGGGGGCCCTAATGAAAAACTGTTTTTT. Its translation is CASSQVGGPNEKLFF.

The chain has TRBV7-3 and TRBJ1-1; D unclear. This CDR3 is built from 15 residues. V lost 4 bases to trimming and J lost 2 bases, with 14 bases between them. Germline-derived CDR1 and CDR2 are SGHTA and FQGTGA. CDR3 protein: CASSSVAGSNTEAFF. In DNA, the CDR3 is TGTGCCAGCAGCTCGGTAGCAGGTAGTAACACTGAAGCTTTCTTT.

The CDR3 sequence: CASSLGGRGETQYF. The CDR3 coding sequence is TGTGCCAGCAGCTTAGGGGGAAGGGGAGAGACCCAGTACTTC. The chain is built from TRBV7-9 and TRBJ2-5, with D tentatively TRBD1 (5 bases). The CDR3 runs to 14 residues. Trimming took off 1 base at V and 4 bases at J, with 10 bases between the two ends. Germline CDR1 and CDR2: SEHNR and FQNEAQ (reference sequence).

This clone was detected only once. This chain joins TRBV9 and TRBJ1-4; 7 bases agree with TRBD1. CDR3 length: 14 amino acids. CDR1 is SGDLS, CDR2 YYNGEE, per germline. V shed 3 bases, J shed 7 bases, and the junction held 6 bases outside the gene matches. The DNA of the CDR3 is TGTGCCAGCAGCGAGACAGGGCGAAGTGAAAAACTGTTTTTT. The encoded protein is CASSETGRSEKLFF.

The chain combines TRBV9 with TRBJ2-3; 12 bases map to TRBD2. After removal of 0 bases from V and 3 bases from J, the junction contained 2 bases not matched to a gene. CDR1 SGDLS and CDR2 YYNGEE come from the germline V gene. The CDR3 runs to 16 residues. The CDR3 protein is CASSVEGLAGTDTQYF. As DNA, the CDR3 is TGTGCCAGCAGCGTAGAGGGACTAGCGGGTACAGATACGCAGTATTTT.

The chain combines TRBV5-5 with TRBJ1-1, with no clear D. CDR1 is SGHKS, CDR2 YYEKEE, per germline (reference sequence). This CDR3 is 15 amino acids long. Trimming removed 0 bases from V and 0 bases from J, with 9 bases in between. The CDR3 region is CASSLGWNMNTEAFF. DNA of the CDR3: TGTGCCAGCAGCTTGGGGTGGAACATGAACACTGAAGCTTTCTTT. The whole variable domain, filled in from reference TRBV5-5 and TRBJ1-1, reads DAGVTQSPTHLIKTRGQQVTLRCSPISGHKSVSWYQQVLGQGPQFIFQYYEKEERGRGNFPDRFSARQFPNYSSELNVNALLLGDSALYLCASSLGWNMNTEAFFGQGTRLTVV.

The V gene is TRBV5-1, the J gene TRBJ1-2; D remains ambiguous. Between the trimmed V and J ends, which lost 0 bases and 3 bases, there was a span of 6 bases. The CDR3 is 13 amino acids. Germline V CDR1 and CDR2: SGHRS, YFSETQ. The CDR3 sequence is CASSLDGDYGYTF. CDR3 coding DNA: TGCGCCAGCAGCTTGGACGGGGACTATGGCTACACCTTC.

This sequence joins TRBV11-2 and TRBJ2-5; 10 bases are shared with TRBD2. This CDR3 has 15 amino acids. Germline assignment: CDR1 SGHAT and CDR2 FQNNGV. With 2 bases clipped from V and 7 bases from J, the junction kept 7 bases outside the gene matches. CDR3 residues: CASSLLAGALGTQYF. In DNA form, the CDR3 reads TGTGCCAGCAGCTTACTAGCGGGGGCCCTTGGGACCCAGTACTTC.

The gene calls are TRBV29-1 and TRBJ1-1; no definite D call. V was trimmed by 3 bases and J by 6 bases, leaving 11 bases between them. The CDR3 loop spans 12 amino acids. Germline CDR1 and CDR2: SQVTM and ANQGSEA. The chain's CDR3 is CSVDSGRAEAFF. The CDR3 DNA is TGCAGCGTTGATTCGGGGAGAGCTGAAGCTTTCTTT. Looking up the rest from reference TRBV29-1 and TRBJ1-1 gives the full variable domain: SAVISQKPSRDICQRGTSLTIQCQVDSQVTMMFWYRQQPGQSLTLIATANQGSEATYESGFVIDKFPISRPNLTFSTLTVSNMSPEDSSIYLCSVDSGRAEAFFGQGTRLTVV.

This rearrangement joins TRBV4-2 to TRBJ2-5, with 7 bases identical to TRBD2. J lost 5 bases, V lost 1 base, and 4 bases had no gene match. This CDR3 has 14 amino acids. Looked up from germline, CDR1 is LGHNA and CDR2 is YNFKEQ. The CDR3 region has the DNA TGTGCCAGCAGCCAAGGACTAGCCCGGGAGACCCAGTACTTC. Translation: CASSQGLARETQYF.

The chain is built from TRBV6-5 and TRBJ1-1; D possibly corresponds to TRBD1 (5 bases). CDR3 size: 14 residues. Germline values: CDR1 MNHEY, CDR2 SVGAGI. The ends were cut back, 6 bases at V and 0 bases at J, with 11 bases in the middle. CDR3 coding DNA: TGTGCCAGCAGGGGGGGTTACATGAACACTGAAGCTTTCTTT. Protein: CASRGGYMNTEAFF.

There are a few counts of this clone. CDR3 region: CASSIGPNYYEQYF. CDR3 sequence (DNA): TGTGCCAGTAGTATCGGACCCAACTACTACGAGCAGTACTTC. This chain uses TRBV19 with TRBJ2-7; no definite D call. This CDR3 region has 14 residues. Germline loops: CDR1 LNHDA, CDR2 SQIVND (reference sequence). Trimming pared 3 bases from V and 3 bases from J, leaving 12 bases between. Complete variable domain (other parts from reference TRBV19 and TRBJ2-7): DGGITQSPKYLFRKEGQNVTLSCEQNLNHDAMYWYRQDPGQGLRLIYYSQIVNDFQKGDIAEGYSVSREKKESFPLTVTSAQKNPTAFYLCASSIGPNYYEQYFGPGTRLTVT.

About this clone: One junction end does not reproduce the germline sequence, and a read error may be involved. This chain uses TRBV29-1 with TRBJ1-3; 7 bases map to TRBD1. CDR3 size: 14 residues. CDR1 is SQVTM and CDR2 is ANQGSEA in the germline V gene. CDR3 bases: TGCAGCGTTCAAGACAGGGAGCCTGGAAACACCATATATTTT. Residues: CSVQDREPGNTIYF.

J is TRBJ1-4 and V is TRBV5-1; D possibly corresponds to TRBD1 (5 bases). The V and J ends lost 3 bases and 5 bases respectively, with 14 bases between them. The CDR3 contains 15 residues. The V gene's germline CDR1 is SGHRS and CDR2 YFSETQ. This CDR3 is CASSSNSGANEKLFF. The CDR3 region has the DNA TGCGCCAGCAGCTCCAACAGCGGGGCGAATGAAAAACTGTTTTTT. The full variable domain, completed using reference TRBV5-1 and TRBJ1-4, is KAGVTQTPRYLIKTRGQQVTLSCSPISGHRSVSWYQQTPGQGLQFLFEYFSETQRNKGNFPGRFSGRQFSNSRSEMNVSTLELGDSALYLCASSSNSGANEKLFFGSGTQLSVL.

The gene calls are TRBV7-9 and TRBJ2-6; no firm D call. CDR3 size: 17 residues. Germline values: CDR1 SEHNR, CDR2 FQNEAQ (reference sequence). V was trimmed by 4 bases and J by 0 bases, leaving 13 bases between them. CDR3 sequence (DNA): TGTGCCAGCAGCTCTAGTTCTCTCAGCTCTGGGGCCAACGTCCTGACTTTC. Protein sequence: CASSSSSLSSGANVLTF.

The table lists this clone with a few counts. This rearrangement joins TRBV5-5 to TRBJ2-1; 11 positions match TRBD1. Germline V gene sequence: CDR1 SGHKS, CDR2 YYEKEE (reference sequence). V shed 5 bases, J shed 6 bases, and the junction held 7 bases outside the gene matches. The CDR3 sequence is 15 residues long. CDR3: CASSPLGTGGNEQFF. CDR3 DNA: TGTGCCAGCAGTCCCCTCGGGACAGGGGGCAATGAGCAGTTCTTC.